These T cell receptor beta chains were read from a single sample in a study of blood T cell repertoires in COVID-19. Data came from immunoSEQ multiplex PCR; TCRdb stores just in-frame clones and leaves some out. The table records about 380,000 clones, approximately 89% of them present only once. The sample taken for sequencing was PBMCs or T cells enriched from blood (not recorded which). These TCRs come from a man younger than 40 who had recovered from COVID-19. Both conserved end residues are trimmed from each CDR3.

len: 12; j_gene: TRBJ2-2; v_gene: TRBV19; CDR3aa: ASTQGANTGELF
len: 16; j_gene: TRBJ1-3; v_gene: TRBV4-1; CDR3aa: ASSQGTARPSSGNTIY
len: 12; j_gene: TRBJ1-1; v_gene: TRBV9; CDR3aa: ASSASRGTTEAF
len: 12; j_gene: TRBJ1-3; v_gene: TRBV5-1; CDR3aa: ASRLGSVMDTIY
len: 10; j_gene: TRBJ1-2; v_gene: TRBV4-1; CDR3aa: ASGTGSYGYT
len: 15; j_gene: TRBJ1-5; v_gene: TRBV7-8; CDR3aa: ASSLLPGQGLGQPQH
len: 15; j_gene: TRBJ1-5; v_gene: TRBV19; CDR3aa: ASSGPRQGLSNQPQH
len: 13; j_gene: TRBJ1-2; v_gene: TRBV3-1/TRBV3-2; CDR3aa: ASSQAASRGYGYT
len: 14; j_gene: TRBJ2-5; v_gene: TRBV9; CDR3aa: ASSGGTGARGETQY
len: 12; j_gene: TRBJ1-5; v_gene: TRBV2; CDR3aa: ASSAGGMEQPQH
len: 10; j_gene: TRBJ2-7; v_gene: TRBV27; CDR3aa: ASSLGGTEQY
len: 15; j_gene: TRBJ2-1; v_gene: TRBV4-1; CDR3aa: ASSQDLRQVKDNEQF
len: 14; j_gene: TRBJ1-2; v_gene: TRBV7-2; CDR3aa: ASSPQAALSNYGYT
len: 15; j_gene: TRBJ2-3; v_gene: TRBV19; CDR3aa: ASSFRTTSVSTDTQY
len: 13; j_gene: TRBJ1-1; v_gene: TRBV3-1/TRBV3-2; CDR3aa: ASSPGGGLNTEAF
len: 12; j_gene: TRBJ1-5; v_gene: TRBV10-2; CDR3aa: ASSGTGGNQPQH
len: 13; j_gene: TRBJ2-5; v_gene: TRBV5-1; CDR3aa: ASSLSGGRQETQY